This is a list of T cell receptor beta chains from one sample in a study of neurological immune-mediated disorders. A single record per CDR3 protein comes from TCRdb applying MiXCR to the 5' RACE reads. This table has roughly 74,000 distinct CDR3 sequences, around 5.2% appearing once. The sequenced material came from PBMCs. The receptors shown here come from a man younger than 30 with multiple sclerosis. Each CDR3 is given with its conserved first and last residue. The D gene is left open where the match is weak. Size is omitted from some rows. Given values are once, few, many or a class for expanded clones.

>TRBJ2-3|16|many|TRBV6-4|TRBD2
TGTGCCAGCAGTGGTAGCGGGGGGGCCGGAGCAGATACGCAGTATTTT
CASSGSGGAGADTQYF
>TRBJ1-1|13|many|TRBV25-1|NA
TGTGCCAGCATGACAGTGGGGAACACTGAAGCTTTCTTT
CASMTVGNTEAFF
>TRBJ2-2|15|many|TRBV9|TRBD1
TGTGCCAGCAGCCCCGGGACAGTGAACACCGGGGAGCTGTTTTTT
CASSPGTVNTGELFF
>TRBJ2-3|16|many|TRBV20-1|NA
TGCAGTGCTAGACGGTCCATCCAGGGACACACAGATACGCAGTATTTT
CSARRSIQGHTDTQYF
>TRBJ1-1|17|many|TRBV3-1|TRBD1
TGTGCCAGCAGCCATGGGACAGTTGGCTTCATGAACACTGAAGCTTTCTTT
CASSHGTVGFMNTEAFF
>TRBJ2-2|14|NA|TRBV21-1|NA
TGTGCCAGCGATGGGACTAGCGGCTCCGGGGAGCTGTTTTTT
CASDGTSGSGELFF
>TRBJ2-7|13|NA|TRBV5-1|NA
TGCGCCAGCAGCTTGACAGGGCAAGGCGAGCAGTACTTC
CASSLTGQGEQYF
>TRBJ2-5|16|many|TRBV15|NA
TGTGCCACCAGCAGAGATCGATCGGGCAACCAAGAGACCCAGTACTTC
CATSRDRSGNQETQYF
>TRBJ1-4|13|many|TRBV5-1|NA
TGCGCCAGCAGCGTCAGGGGTAATGAAAAACTGTTTTTT
CASSVRGNEKLFF
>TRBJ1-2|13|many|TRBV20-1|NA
TGCAGTGCTCCTGGGACGCCCGCCTGGGGCTACACCTTC
CSAPGTPAWGYTF
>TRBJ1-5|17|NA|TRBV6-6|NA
TGTGCCAGCAGTTACTCGATGAGCGCCACTAGCAATCAGCCCCAGAATTTT
CASSYSMSATSNQPQNF